Reported below is one T cell receptor beta chain. This specimen comes from a study of blood T cell repertoires in COVID-19. Across the whole study: PBMCs, B-cell-depleted T cells, or T cells were the source of the cDNA or gDNA that made up the material.

Source study methods: Estimates of nucleated cell counts were drawn from the amplification of reference gene primers. TCRdb keeps only in-frame clones here, not all; method: immunoSEQ multiplex PCR. From that table come the V and J calls and clone size; the DNA was used to work out D and trimming. Seen here are roughly 250,000 clones, around nine tenths observed once, and the top ten hold around 3.2%. The age range of participants was 18 to 89 years, with residence in some 25 US areas. Up to 2 weeks before entering the study, exposed participants had met a COVID-19 case. In germline, CDR1 is MDHEN, CDR2 SYDVKM. The CDR3 contains 14 residues. V was clipped by 6 bases and J by 8 bases, with 19 bases between them.

Material: PBMCs or T cells enriched from blood (not recorded which). The origin of this receptor is a middle-aged woman who had been exposed to COVID-19. The rearrangement links TRBV28 to TRBJ1-1, with D perhaps TRBD1 (6 bases). The CDR3 coding sequence is TGTGCCAGCAGAGACCCAGGGGTCCCACCGGAAGCTTTCTTT. It encodes CASRDPGVPPEAFF.